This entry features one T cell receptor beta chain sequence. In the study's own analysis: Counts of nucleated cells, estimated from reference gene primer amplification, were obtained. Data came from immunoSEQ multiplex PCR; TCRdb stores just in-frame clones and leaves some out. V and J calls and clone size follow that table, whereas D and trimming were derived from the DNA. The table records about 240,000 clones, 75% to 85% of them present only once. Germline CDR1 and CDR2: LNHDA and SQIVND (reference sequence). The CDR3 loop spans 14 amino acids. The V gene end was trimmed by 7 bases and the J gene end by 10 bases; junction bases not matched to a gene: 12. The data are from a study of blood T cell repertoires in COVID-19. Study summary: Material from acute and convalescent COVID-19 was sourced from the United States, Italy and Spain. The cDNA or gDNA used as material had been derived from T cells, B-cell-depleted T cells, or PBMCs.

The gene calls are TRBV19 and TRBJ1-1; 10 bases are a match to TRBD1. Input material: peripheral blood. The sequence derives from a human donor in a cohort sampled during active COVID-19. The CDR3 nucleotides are TGTGCCAGTACCCAATCCGGGACAGGGGATAGAGCTTTCTTT. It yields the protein CASTQSGTGDRAFF.